This entry lists 17 T cell receptor beta chains sequenced from one sample in a study of T cells after yellow fever vaccination. MiXCR, run by TCRdb on the 5' RACE reads, gives a single entry per CDR3 protein. The sample lists 450,000 to 600,000 distinct CDR3 sequences, roughly 12% occurring once. The specimen comprised PBMCs, sampled on the day of the yellow fever booster vaccination. The source is a man aged 30 to 45 who received the YFV17D yellow fever vaccine.

This chain uses TRBV7-2 with TRBJ1-5, with D uncertain. The V gene's germline CDR1 is SGHTA and CDR2 FQGNSA. V lost 1 base, J lost 1 base, and 11 bases lay in between. The CDR3 is 16 amino acids. CDR3 DNA: TGTGCCAGCAGCTTAGGTCCGTTTCCGAGCAATCAGCCCCAGCATTTT. Its protein product is CASSLGPFPSNQPQHF.

This clonotype turned up a few times. The rearrangement links TRBV28 to TRBJ2-1; 8 positions match TRBD1. The germline gives CDR1 MDHEN, CDR2 SYDVKM. This CDR3 is 14 amino acids long. The V and J ends lost 7 bases and 7 bases, in that order; junction bases with no gene match: 9. The CDR3 sequence: CASIRQGRRNEQFF. The CDR3 coding sequence is TGTGCCAGCATCAGACAGGGGCGTCGGAATGAGCAGTTCTTC.

This clonotype was detected only a few times. V is TRBV19 and J is TRBJ2-2; 7 positions match TRBD2. Germline loops: CDR1 LNHDA, CDR2 SQIVND (reference sequence). This CDR3 has 16 residues. After removal of 7 bases from V and 2 bases from J, the junction contained 10 bases not matched to a gene. The CDR3 loop is CASTPMGGVNTGELFF. The CDR3 region has the DNA TGTGCCAGTACCCCCATGGGGGGGGTAAACACCGGGGAGCTGTTTTTT.

The chain couples TRBV12-3 or TRBV12-4 to TRBJ2-7; weak D call: TRBD2 (6 bases). The CDR3 runs 13 residues. Trimming stripped 6 bases from V and 4 bases from J, with 13 bases between. As DNA, the CDR3 is TGTGCCAGCAGACGGGACTCTCTGTACGAGCAGTACTTC. This gives the protein CASRRDSLYEQYF.

The J gene is TRBJ2-4, the V gene TRBV6-2 or TRBV6-3; a weak D match, TRBD2 (5 bases). Per the germline V gene, CDR1 is MNHEY and CDR2 is SVGEGT. With 2 bases removed from V and 2 bases from J, the gap between germline ends came to 10 bases. The CDR3 length is 15 residues. The CDR3, as DNA: TGTGCCAGCAGTTACCCTACGGGGACCAAAAACATTCAGTACTTC. Its protein product is CASSYPTGTKNIQYF.

This clonotype was observed a handful of times. The rearrangement joins TRBV27 to TRBJ1-6; D is ambiguous. Trimming left V 7 bases short and J 10 bases short, with 20 bases between. The CDR3 length is 15 residues. Germline-derived CDR1 and CDR2 are MNHEY and SMNVEV (reference sequence). The CDR3: CASTLAGVISSPLHF. In DNA form, the CDR3 reads TGTGCCAGCACCTTAGCTGGGGTTATTAGCTCACCCCTCCACTTT.

This clonotype was recorded a few times. The CDR3 nucleotides are TGTGCCAGCACCAACCGGGCCGAGAGTTATTCACCCCTCCACTTT. Translating it yields CASTNRAESYSPLHF. The chain couples TRBV5-5 to TRBJ1-6; D gene ambiguous. Germline V gene lookup returns CDR1 SGHKS and CDR2 YYEKEE (reference sequence). The CDR3 has 15 residues. Trimming stripped 6 bases from V and 8 bases from J, with 18 bases between.

This chain links TRBV5-1 with TRBJ2-3; D unresolved. The germline V gene encodes CDR1 SGHRS and CDR2 YFSETQ. This CDR3 region has 16 residues. Trimming removed 0 bases from V and 0 bases from J, with 11 bases in between. In DNA, the CDR3 is TGCGCCAGCAGCTTGGTGGGGATCCCTAGCACAGATACGCAGTATTTT. This translates into CASSLVGIPSTDTQYF.

The chain recombines TRBV30 with TRBJ2-5, with D possibly matching TRBD1 (5 bases). This CDR3 contains 14 residues. V was pared by 0 bases and J by 4 bases, with 12 bases between. Germline V gene lookup returns CDR1 GTSNPN and CDR2 SVGIG (reference sequence). CDR3 sequence (DNA): TGTGCCTGGAGTGTCTTCGCAGGGCCAGAGACCCAGTACTTC. Its translation is CAWSVFAGPETQYF.

By share, this clonotype ranks as medium-sized. V is TRBV7-8 and J is TRBJ2-1, with 14 bases matching TRBD2. V was clipped by 5 bases and J by 7 bases; unmatched bases: 13. The CDR3 has 18 residues. Germline V gene sequence: CDR1 SGHVS, CDR2 FQNEAQ. The CDR3 sequence: CASSPHPPGLAGANEQFF. The CDR3 coding sequence is TGTGCCAGCAGCCCTCATCCTCCGGGACTAGCGGGAGCAAATGAGCAGTTCTTC. Drawing the rest from reference TRBV7-8 and TRBJ2-1, the complete variable domain is GAGVSQSPRYKVAKRGQDVALRCDPISGHVSLFWYQQALGQGPEFLTYFQNEAQLDKSGLPSDRFFAERPEGSVSTLKIQRTQQEDSAVYLCASSPHPPGLAGANEQFFGPGTRLTVL.

This clonotype was detected only a few times. The chain carries TRBV2 and TRBJ1-1; D is unclear. Germline V lookup: CDR1 SNHLY, CDR2 FYNNEI. With 4 bases removed from V and 1 base from J, the gap between germline ends came to 7 bases. The CDR3 runs to 13 residues. CDR3 region: CASSAEQNTEAFF. The CDR3 DNA follows: TGTGCCAGCAGTGCGGAGCAGAACACTGAAGCTTTCTTT.

This clonotype was seen more than once but under ten times. The chain is built from TRBV6-5 and TRBJ2-2; 8 nucleotides line up with TRBD2. Germline trimming cut 2 bases from V and 0 bases from J; bases unmatched to any gene: 2. Germline lookup yields CDR1 MNHEY and CDR2 SVGAGI. This CDR3 contains 16 residues. The CDR3 here is CASSYSSGANTGELFF. The CDR3 DNA reads TGTGCCAGCAGTTACAGTAGCGGGGCGAACACCGGGGAGCTGTTTTTT.

This clonotype was seen more than once but under ten times. V usage is TRBV5-1 and J usage is TRBJ2-1; 12 bases map to TRBD2. The V and J ends lost 4 bases and 6 bases, in that order; junction bases with no gene match: 8. Germline assignment: CDR1 SGHRS and CDR2 YFSETQ. There are 16 residues in the CDR3. CDR3 sequence: CASSRYLAGGGNEQFF. The CDR3 DNA follows: TGCGCCAGCAGCAGATATCTAGCGGGAGGGGGCAATGAGCAGTTCTTC.

The CDR3 protein is CASSLALGGAGELFF. The CDR3 coding sequence is TGTGCCAGCAGCTTAGCGCTCGGGGGGGCCGGGGAGCTGTTTTTT. V is TRBV7-2 and J is TRBJ2-2; 8 positions match TRBD2. CDR1 is SGHTA and CDR2 is FQGNSA in the germline V gene. CDR3 length equals 15 residues. V lost 0 bases, J lost 6 bases, and 3 bases stayed unmatched.

The chain joins TRBV7-8 to TRBJ2-6; D is unresolved. The CDR3 sequence is 17 residues long. Between the trimmed V and J ends, which lost 1 base and 0 bases, there was a span of 10 bases. Germline values: CDR1 SGHVS, CDR2 FQNEAQ. CDR3 loop: CASSLGGVNSGANVLTF. In nucleotides, the CDR3 is TGTGCCAGCAGCTTAGGAGGAGTTAACTCTGGGGCCAACGTCCTGACTTTC. The whole variable domain, filled in from reference TRBV7-8 and TRBJ2-6, reads GAGVSQSPRYKVAKRGQDVALRCDPISGHVSLFWYQQALGQGPEFLTYFQNEAQLDKSGLPSDRFFAERPEGSVSTLKIQRTQQEDSAVYLCASSLGGVNSGANVLTFGAGSRLTVL.

V usage is TRBV27 and J usage is TRBJ1-6; D is unresolved. The germline V gene has CDR1 MNHEY and CDR2 SMNVEV (reference sequence). V lost 0 bases to trimming and J lost 11 bases, with 14 bases between them. CDR3 length equals 15 residues. DNA of the CDR3: TGTGCCAGCAGTTTATCGGAACCGATCATTACACCCCTCCACTTT. Its translation: CASSLSEPIITPLHF.

This clonotype appeared a few times. The chain uses TRBV4-3 and TRBJ2-7; D is possibly TRBD1 (6 bases). Deletions cut 0 bases from V and 3 bases from J, with 12 bases between. Germline V lookup: CDR1 LGHNA, CDR2 YSLEER. The CDR3 is made up of 15 amino acids. CDR3 sequence reads: CASSQDVKGDYEQYF. The CDR3 nucleotides are TGCGCCAGCAGCCAAGATGTAAAGGGGGACTACGAGCAGTACTTC.